The present T cell receptor (beta chain) was sequenced within a study of cytotoxic CD8 clonotypes in ibrutinib-treated CLL. The overall study: Samples averaged about 260,000 productive templates and 90,000 to 95,000 productive rearrangements.

In the case of this clone: The antigen is unknown.

Deletions cut 2 bases from V and 7 bases from J, with 8 bases between. The CDR3 length is 12 residues. Germline CDR1 reads MGHRA; CDR2 reads YSYEKL. Measured with immunoSEQ multiplex PCR; TCRdb has only the in-frame clones, and not every one. The table has about 200,000 clones, about four fifths seen once; the top ten hold over 10%. Study-wide findings and caveats: Clonality went up at ibrutinib response and then declined back toward baseline at progression.

This TCR was sampled from a human donor with chronic lymphocytic leukemia. Sequences were derived from PBMCs, sampled after 12 months of ibrutinib treatment. This chain uses TRBV4-1 with TRBJ1-1; no firm D call. DNA of the CDR3: TGCGCCAGCAGCCAAACGGGCTATGAAGCTTTCTTT. It codes for CASSQTGYEAFF.